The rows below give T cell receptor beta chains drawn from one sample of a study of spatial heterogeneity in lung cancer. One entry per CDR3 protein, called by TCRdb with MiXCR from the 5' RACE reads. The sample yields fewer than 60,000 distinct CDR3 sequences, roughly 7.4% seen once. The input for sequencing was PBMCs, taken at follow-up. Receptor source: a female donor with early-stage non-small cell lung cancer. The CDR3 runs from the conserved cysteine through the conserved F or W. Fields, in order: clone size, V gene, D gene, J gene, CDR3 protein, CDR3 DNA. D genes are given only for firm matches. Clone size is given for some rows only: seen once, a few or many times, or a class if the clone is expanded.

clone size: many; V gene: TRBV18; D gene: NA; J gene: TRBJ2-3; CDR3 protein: CASSPLTTSTDTQYF; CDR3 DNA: TGTGCCAGCTCACCACTCACAACTAGCACAGATACGCAGTATTTT
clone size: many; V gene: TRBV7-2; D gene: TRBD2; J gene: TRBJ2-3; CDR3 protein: CASSPRSGGAGSTQYF; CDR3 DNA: TGTGCCAGCAGCCCTCGTAGCGGGGGGGCCGGTAGTACGCAGTATTTT
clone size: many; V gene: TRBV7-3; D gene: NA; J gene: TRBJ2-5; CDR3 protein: CASSPGTGETQYF; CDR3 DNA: TGTGCCAGCAGCCCTGGGACGGGAGAGACCCAGTACTTC
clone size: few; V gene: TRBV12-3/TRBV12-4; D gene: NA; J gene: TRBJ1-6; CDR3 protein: CASSSKGDSPLHF; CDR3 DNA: TGTGCCAGCAGTTCTAAGGGGGATTCACCCCTCCACTTT
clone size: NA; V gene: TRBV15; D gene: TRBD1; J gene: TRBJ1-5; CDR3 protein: CATSRDGQGIYQPQHF; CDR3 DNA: TGTGCCACCAGCAGGGATGGACAGGGGATTTATCAGCCCCAGCATTTT
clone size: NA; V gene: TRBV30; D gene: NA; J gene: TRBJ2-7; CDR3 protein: CAWSEGREQYF; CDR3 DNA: TGTGCCTGGAGTGAAGGGAGAGAGCAGTACTTC
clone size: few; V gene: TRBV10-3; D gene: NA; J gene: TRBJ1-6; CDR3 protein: CAISGGGTSPLHF; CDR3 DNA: TGTGCCATCAGTGGCGGGGGTACTTCACCCCTCCACTTT
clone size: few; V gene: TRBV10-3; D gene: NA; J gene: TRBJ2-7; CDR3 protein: CAISDRLTSYEQYF; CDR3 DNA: TGTGCCATCAGTGACCGACTGACTAGCTACGAGCAGTACTTC
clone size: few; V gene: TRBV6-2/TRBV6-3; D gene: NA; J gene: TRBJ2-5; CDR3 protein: CASSYRWEYQETQYF; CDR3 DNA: TGTGCCAGCAGTTACCGCTGGGAGTACCAAGAGACCCAGTACTTC
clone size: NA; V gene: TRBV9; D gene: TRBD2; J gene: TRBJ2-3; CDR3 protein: CASSVAGGQDTQYF; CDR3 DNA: TGTGCCAGCAGCGTGGCGGGGGGGCAAGATACGCAGTATTTT
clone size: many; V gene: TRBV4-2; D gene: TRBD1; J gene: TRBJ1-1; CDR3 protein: CASSQDRQGALAFF; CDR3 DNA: TGTGCCAGCAGCCAAGACCGACAGGGGGCTCTAGCTTTCTTT
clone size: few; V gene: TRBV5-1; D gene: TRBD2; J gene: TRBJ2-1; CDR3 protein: CASSTGHSGGAEDEQFF; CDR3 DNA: TGCGCCAGCAGCACGGGTCACAGCGGGGGGGCCGAAGATGAGCAGTTCTTC
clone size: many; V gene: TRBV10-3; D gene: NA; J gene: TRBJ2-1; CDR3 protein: CAISESEEQFF; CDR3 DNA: TGTGCCATCAGTGAATCAGAAGAGCAGTTCTTC
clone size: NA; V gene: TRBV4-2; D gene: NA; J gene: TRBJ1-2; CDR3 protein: CASSPAEAGYGYTF; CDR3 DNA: TGTGCCAGCAGCCCCGCCGAGGCAGGTTATGGCTACACCTTC
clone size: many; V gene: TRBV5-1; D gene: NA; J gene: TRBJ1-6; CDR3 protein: CASSRDGPNNSPLHF; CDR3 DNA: TGCGCCAGCAGCAGAGACGGACCGAATAATTCACCCCTCCACTTT
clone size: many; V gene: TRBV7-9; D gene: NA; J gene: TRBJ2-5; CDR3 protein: CASSPRGGTGEETQYF; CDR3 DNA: TGTGCCAGCAGCCCTCGGGGCGGGACTGGAGAGGAGACCCAGTACTTC
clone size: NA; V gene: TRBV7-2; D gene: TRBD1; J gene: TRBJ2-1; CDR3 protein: CASSLALGTGEQFF; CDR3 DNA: TGTGCCAGCAGCTTAGCGCTTGGGACAGGTGAGCAGTTCTTC
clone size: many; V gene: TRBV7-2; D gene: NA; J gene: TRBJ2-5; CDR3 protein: CASSLEAARRETQYF; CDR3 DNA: TGTGCCAGCAGCTTAGAAGCCGCCCGGAGAGAGACCCAGTACTTC
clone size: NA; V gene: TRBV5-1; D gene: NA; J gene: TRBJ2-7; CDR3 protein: CASSSTSPGPYEQYF; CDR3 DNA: TGCGCCAGCAGCTCAACGTCCCCAGGGCCCTACGAGCAGTACTTC
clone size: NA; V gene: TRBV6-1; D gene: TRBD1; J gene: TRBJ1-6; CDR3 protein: CASSQGQADNSPLHF; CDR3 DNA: TGTGCCAGCAGTCAGGGACAGGCGGATAATTCACCCCTCCACTTT
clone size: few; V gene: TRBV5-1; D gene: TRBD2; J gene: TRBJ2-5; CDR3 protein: CASSLAAGSVETQYF; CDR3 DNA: TGCGCCAGCAGCTTGGCAGCGGGGAGTGTAGAGACCCAGTACTTC
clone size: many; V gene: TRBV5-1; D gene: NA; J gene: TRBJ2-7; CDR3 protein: CASSLSGNYEQYF; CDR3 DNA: TGCGCCAGCAGCTTGTCAGGGAACTACGAGCAGTACTTC
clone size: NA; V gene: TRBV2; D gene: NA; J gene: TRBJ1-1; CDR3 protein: CASSAVEGMRAEAFF; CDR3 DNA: TGTGCCAGCAGTGCAGTCGAGGGGATGAGAGCTGAAGCTTTCTTT
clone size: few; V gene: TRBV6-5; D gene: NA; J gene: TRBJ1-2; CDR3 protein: CASSYGPGREGETF; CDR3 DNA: TGTGCCAGCAGTTACGGGCCAGGGAGAGAAGGAGAGACCTTC
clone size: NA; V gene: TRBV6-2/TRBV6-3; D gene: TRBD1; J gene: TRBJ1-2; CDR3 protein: CASSYSGQGRYGYTF; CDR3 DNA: TGTGCCAGCAGTTACAGTGGACAGGGGAGGTATGGCTACACCTTC
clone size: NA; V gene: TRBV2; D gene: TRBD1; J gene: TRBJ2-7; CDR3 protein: CASTEWTGLEQYF; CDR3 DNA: TGTGCCAGCACTGAATGGACAGGGCTCGAGCAGTACTTC
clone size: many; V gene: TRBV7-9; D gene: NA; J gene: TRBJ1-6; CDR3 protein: CASRGTSDSPLHF; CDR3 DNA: TGTGCCTCCCGGGGTACCAGCGATTCACCCCTCCACTTT
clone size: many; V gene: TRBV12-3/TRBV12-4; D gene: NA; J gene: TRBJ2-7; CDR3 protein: CASSFWGANEQYF; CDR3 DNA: TGTGCCAGCAGTTTCTGGGGGGCCAACGAGCAGTACTTC
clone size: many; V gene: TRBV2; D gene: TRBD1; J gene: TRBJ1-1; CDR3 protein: CASSPFGTGRSEAFF; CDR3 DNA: TGTGCCAGCAGCCCTTTTGGGACAGGGAGATCCGAAGCTTTCTTT
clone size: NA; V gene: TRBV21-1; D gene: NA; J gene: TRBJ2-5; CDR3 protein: CASSKTSRGLVTQGGLQETQYF; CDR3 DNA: TGTGCCAGCAGCAAAACGTCTCGGGGATTAGTGACACAAGGGGGCCTACAAGAGACCCAGTACTTC
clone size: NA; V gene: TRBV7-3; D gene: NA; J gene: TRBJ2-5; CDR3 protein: CASSSYSSETQYF; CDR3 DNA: TGTGCCAGCAGTTCCTACTCGAGTGAGACCCAGTACTTC
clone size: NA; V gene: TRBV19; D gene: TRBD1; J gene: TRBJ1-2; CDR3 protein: CATRTGSGSGYTF; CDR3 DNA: TGTGCCACCCGGACAGGGTCAGGGTCTGGCTACACCTTC